The clone carrying this TCR beta chain was counted a few times. Its target is unknown. TCR alpha and TCR beta cDNA libraries carrying sample barcodes and UMIs were produced by 5'RACE using constant-segment primers. TCRdb re-analysed the 5' RACE reads in MiXCR, keeping a single row per CDR3 protein. The top ten clones hold approximately 12% of a sample with some 440,000 distinct CDR3 sequences, around a quarter of them seen once. Germline CDR1 LGHNA, CDR2 YNFKEQ. The CDR3 is made up of 15 amino acids. V was cut by 1 base and J by 3 bases, with 13 bases left in between. The data derive from a study of T-cell memory formation after mild COVID-19. Whole-study findings and limits: Second-wave clones with a day 37 peak had unconfirmed SARS-CoV-2 specificity. CD4+ contracting clones lay mainly in CM and EM, CD8+ ones in EMRA. CD4/CD8 balance held among clones contracting day 15 to 85, and later expanders leaned CD4+.

The clonotype originates from an adult woman who had mild COVID-19 (a few samples of this study predate the infection). Cell type and time point are not known. The sample taken for sequencing was PBMCs or a T cell subset sorted from them (not recorded which). This rearrangement joins TRBV4-2 to TRBJ2-7, with a tentative D call TRBD2 (6 bases). The chain's CDR3 is CASSQAGGVNYEQYF. The CDR3 DNA reads as TGTGCCAGCAGCCAAGCGGGCGGGGTAAACTACGAGCAGTACTTC.